The text below deals with one TCR beta chain. Its specificity is unknown. This sample was taken from a study of OX40 agonist ivuxolimab in advanced cancers. About the study: The dose-escalation cohort was approximately 84% male, with a mean age of 60 years, ranging roughly 23 to 85. Having had anti-PD-1, anti-PD-L1 or anti-CTLA-4 therapy before was allowed, and about 42% had some. Regarding the study as a whole: On average, CD8+ T cells showed a greater number of expanded clones than CD4+. At 0.1 to 3.0 mg/kg, CD4+ and CD8+ blood T cells expanded clonally by week 6.

Sequencing used immunoSEQ multiplex PCR; TCRdb keeps in-frame clones, though not all of them. The table includes approximately 70,000 clones, 85% detected once. V was cut by 3 bases and J by 0 bases, with 9 bases left in between. This CDR3 is 15 amino acids long. Per germline, CDR1 WSHSY and CDR2 SAAADI. The rearrangement links TRBV10-2 to TRBJ1-5; no clear D. Sequencing was performed on CD4+ or CD8+ T cells sorted from blood, taken in a trial of the OX40 agonist ivuxolimab. The clonotype was recovered from an adult with an advanced solid tumor such as melanoma, head and neck, liver or kidney cancer. The CDR3 loop is CASSDPGYSNQPQHF. CDR3 sequence (DNA): TGCGCCAGCAGTGATCCAGGCTATAGCAATCAGCCCCAGCATTTT.